The 14 T cell receptor beta chains given below trace back to one sample, sequenced in a study of T cells generated in artificial thymic organoids. For these receptors, no antigen is known. Human HSPCs were combined with MS5 stroma expressing human DLL1. Organoids were seeded with FACS-purified CD34+CD3- stem and progenitor cells depleted of residual T cells. Semi-nested PCR with reverse primers in the TRAC or TRBC constant regions amplified each chain separately. Each CDR3 protein is one row after TCRdb ran MiXCR on the 5' RACE reads. The table lists 5,700 or so distinct CDR3 sequences, 25% to 30% of them singletons, with 2.5% to 3.5% in the top ten. Input material: naive CD8+ T cells grown in artificial thymic organoids from cord blood stem and progenitor cells. Subset in this sample: CD3+TCRalphabeta+CD8SP T cells; for blood, CD45RO-CCR7+ naive CD8+ T cells. The receptors stem from a human donor who gave cord blood stem cells for thymic organoid culture, a cardiac surgery patient who gave postnatal thymus, or a blood donor (not recorded which).

This clonotype is deemed medium-sized. This chain uses TRBV11-2 with TRBJ2-1; D may be TRBD2 (6 bases). The CDR3 runs to 13 residues. The V end was cut by 4 bases, the J end by 5 bases, with 9 bases between. Germline V gene lookup returns CDR1 SGHAT and CDR2 FQNNGV. CDR3 region: CASSSGLHNEQFF. The CDR3 region has the DNA TGTGCCAGCAGCTCGGGACTCCACAATGAGCAGTTCTTC.

This clonotype was observed a few times. V is TRBV29-1 and J is TRBJ1-1; 8 bases are shared with TRBD1. In germline, CDR1 is SQVTM, CDR2 ANQGSEA. The CDR3 runs 14 residues. V dropped 6 bases and J dropped 1; count of bases not matched to a gene: 7. CDR3 nucleotides: TGCAGCGTGGTACCACAGGGGGGGAACACTGAAGCTTTCTTT. Encoded protein: CSVVPQGGNTEAFF.

This clonotype is deemed medium-sized. V and J are TRBV15 and TRBJ1-2; D remains ambiguous. The V and J ends lost 0 bases and 0 bases respectively, with 11 bases between them. The CDR3 sequence is 16 residues long. In germline, CDR1 is LNHNV, CDR2 YYDKDF (reference sequence). The CDR3 loop is CATSREARMANYGYTF. The CDR3 region has the DNA TGTGCCACCAGCAGAGAGGCGAGAATGGCTAACTATGGCTACACCTTC.

This clonotype is labeled as medium-sized. This chain links TRBV2 with TRBJ2-4; tentatively, D is TRBD1 (5 bases). Between the trimmed V and J ends, which lost 6 bases and 0 bases, there was a span of 9 bases. CDR1 is SNHLY, CDR2 FYNNEI, per germline. There are 14 residues in the CDR3. CDR3 sequence reads: CASRHRLAKNIQYF. The CDR3 DNA follows: TGTGCCAGCAGGCACAGGTTAGCCAAAAACATTCAGTACTTC.

This clonotype was seen only once. The chain has TRBV3-1 and TRBJ1-3, with TRBD1 matching 8 bases. Trimming at V came to 3 bases and at J to 7 bases, leaving 17 bases not matched to a gene. The CDR3 consists of 18 residues. In germline, CDR1 is LGHDT, CDR2 YNNKEL (reference sequence). The CDR3 region is CASSQKECPGTGGNTIYF. The CDR3 DNA reads TGTGCCAGCAGCCAGAAGGAGTGCCCCGGGACAGGTGGGAACACCATATATTTT.

Relative to its sample, this clonotype is medium-sized. This chain joins TRBV9 and TRBJ2-5; TRBD1 matches 7 bases. The length of the CDR3 is 15 residues. V lost 3 bases, J lost 1 base, and 6 bases stayed unmatched. The V gene's germline CDR1 is SGDLS and CDR2 YYNGEE. The CDR3 protein is CASSEGQRIQETQYF. The CDR3 coding sequence is TGTGCCAGCAGCGAGGGACAGCGTATCCAAGAGACCCAGTACTTC.

This clonotype was observed once. This may be a read error: a much more frequent sequence differs by one nucleotide. This chain connects TRBV4-3 to TRBJ2-2; the D gene is possibly TRBD2 (6 bases). The CDR3 extends over 15 amino acids. Germline V CDR1 and CDR2: LGHNA, YSLEER. CDR3 protein: CASSQACRSGGELLF. CDR3 sequence (DNA): TGCGCCAGCAGCCAAGCGTGCAGATCGGGCGGGGAGCTGCTTTTT.

This clonotype was counted a few times. A clone one base away is much larger, so this may be a read error. J is TRBJ2-3 and V is TRBV6-6, with 8 bases fitting TRBD2. CDR3 size: 10 residues. Germline assignment: CDR1 MNHNY and CDR2 SVGAGI (reference sequence). Here the CDR3 reads CTSGRGGKYF. The DNA of the CDR3 is TGTACCAGCGGCCGCGGGGGGAAGTATTTT.

As concerns this clonotype: A clone one base away is much larger, so this may be a read error. The genes are TRBV11-2 and TRBJ2-2; tentative D call: TRBD1 (5 bases). Germline assignment: CDR1 SGHAT and CDR2 FQNNGV. This CDR3 region has 18 residues. V dropped 5 bases and J dropped 1 base, with 20 bases sitting between them. CDR3 amino acids: CASSLLRSCDRNTGELFF. DNA of the CDR3: TGTGCCAGCAGCCTACTTCGGAGCTGCGACAGGAACACCGGGGAGCTGTTTTTT.

This clonotype is medium-sized by share. The chain links TRBV10-3 to TRBJ2-6, with D unresolved. V lost 6 bases and J 6 bases, leaving 9 bases between the germline ends. The CDR3 totals 13 residues. Germline V gives CDR1 ENHRY, CDR2 SYGVKD. CDR3: CAISFSKANVLTF. The CDR3 nucleotides are TGTGCCATCAGCTTCTCTAAGGCCAACGTCCTGACTTTC.

A note on this clonotype: A much more abundant neighbour one base away suggests this may be a read error. This chain links TRBV5-4 with TRBJ2-7; D unresolved. This CDR3 comprises 13 residues. CDR1 is SGHNT, CDR2 YYREEE, per germline (reference sequence). Trimming removed 0 bases at V and 2 bases at J, with 6 bases between. The CDR3 loop reads CASSLEEAYEQYF. In DNA form, the CDR3 reads TGTGCCAGCAGCTTGGAGGAAGCCTACGAGCAGTACTTC.

In its sample, this clonotype ranks as medium-sized. V and J are TRBV27 and TRBJ2-1, with TRBD2 identical over 8 bases. After removal of 5 bases from V and 4 bases from J, the junction contained 16 bases not matched to a gene. The CDR3 runs to 18 residues. Germline CDR1 MNHEY, CDR2 SMNVEV (reference sequence). DNA of the CDR3: TGTGCCAGCAGTCCTATGTGTAGAGTAGCGGGGCCATACAATGAGCAGTTCTTC. Translated, it gives CASSPMCRVAGPYNEQFF.

The CDR3 is CASSYWAYLLAGVSYNEQFF. The DNA for the CDR3 is TGTGCCAGCAGTTACTGGGCCTACTTACTAGCGGGGGTCTCCTACAATGAGCAGTTCTTC. This chain joins TRBV6-2 or TRBV6-3 and TRBJ2-1; 11 nucleotides agree with TRBD2. This CDR3 comprises 20 residues. V lost 1 base, J lost 0 bases, and 11 bases stayed unmatched. Germline CDR1 reads MNHEY; CDR2 reads SVGEGT.

The V and J genes are TRBV2 and TRBJ1-5; unclear D gene. CDR1 SNHLY and CDR2 FYNNEI come from the germline V gene. The CDR3 spans 13 residues. The ends were cut back, 3 bases at V and 7 bases at J, with 10 bases in the middle. CDR3 sequence: CASSDPTVQPQHF. DNA of the CDR3: TGTGCCAGCAGTGACCCGACGGTACAGCCCCAGCATTTT.